The clone carrying this T cell receptor (beta chain) was seen ten or more times. What it binds is not known. The read finishes 3 residues shy of the CDR3 end, and the germline J gene is used to complete it. The sample is drawn from a study of T cell clonality in common variable immunodeficiency. Study-level results: Compared with controls, CVID subjects had fewer shared TCRbeta clones. CVID subjects showed higher TCRbeta clonality than healthy controls.

The CDR3 loop spans 15 amino acids. Trimming took 2 bases from V and 3 from J, leaving 13 bases between them. From germline, CDR1 is SGHDT and CDR2 YYEEEE. Control and CVID samples contributed equal amounts of genomic DNA. Using immunoSEQ multiplex PCR, the repertoire was profiled, and TCRdb retains in-frame clones only, with some absent. The sample has around 47,000 clones, none seen only once; the top ten hold approximately 0.68%. Caucasian heritage predominated among both patients and controls. The sequenced material came from peripheral blood mononuclear cells. This receptor was identified in a person aged 18 to 70 in good health. The chain uses TRBV5-6 and TRBJ2-3; D possibly corresponds to TRBD1 (6 bases). CDR3 residues: CASSLSGVGTDTQYF. The DNA read from the CDR3 is TGTGCCAGCAGCTTATCAGGGGTCGGGACAGATACG.